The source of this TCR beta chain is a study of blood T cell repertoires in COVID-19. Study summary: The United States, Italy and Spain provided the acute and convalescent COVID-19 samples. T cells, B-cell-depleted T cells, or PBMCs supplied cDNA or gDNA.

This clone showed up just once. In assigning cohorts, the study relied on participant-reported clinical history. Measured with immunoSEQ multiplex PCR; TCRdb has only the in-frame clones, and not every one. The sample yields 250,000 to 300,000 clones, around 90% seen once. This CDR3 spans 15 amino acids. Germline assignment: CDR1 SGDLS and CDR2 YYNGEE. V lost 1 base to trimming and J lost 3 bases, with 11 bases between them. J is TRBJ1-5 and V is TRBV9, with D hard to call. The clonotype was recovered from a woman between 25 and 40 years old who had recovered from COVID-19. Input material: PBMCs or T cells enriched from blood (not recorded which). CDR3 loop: CASSVFGGSNQPQHF. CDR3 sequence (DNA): TGTGCCAGCAGCGTATTCGGTGGTTCCAATCAGCCCCAGCATTTT.